This T cell receptor (beta chain) is drawn from a study of regulatory T cells in long-lasting Graves disease. General study results and limits: Newly diagnosed Graves' patients had higher TCR diversity than persistent ones. TRBV28, TRBJ1-2 and TRBJ2-5 were favored in persistent disease.

Noted time point: newly diagnosed GD, antithyroid drugs for less than 3 months. Generation of the TCR library employed RNA extracted from PBMCs. The EDTA tubes were filled with approximately 10 milliliters of drawn peripheral blood. This clonotype was detected only a few times. The antigen remains unidentified. Construction of TCR beta libraries relied on iRepertoire HTBI primers and on Arm-PCR targeting CDR3 regions. One entry per CDR3 protein results from TCRdb running MiXCR on the multiplex PCR reads. The sample shows roughly 610,000 distinct CDR3 sequences, roughly 15% of them seen only once. Germline CDR1 is DFQATT and CDR2 is SNEGSKA (reference sequence). V lost 7 bases to trimming and J lost 4 bases, with 20 bases between them. The CDR3 is 15 amino acids. The sample also formed part of further work on T cells in Graves' hyperthyroidism and ophthalmopathy.

Material: peripheral blood mononuclear cells (PBMCs), obtained at new diagnosis, from a patient treated with antithyroid drugs. This chain uses TRBV20-1 with TRBJ1-5; D is ambiguous. This TCR was sampled from a woman in her 30s with Graves disease. The CDR3 nucleotides read TGCAGTGTCCCGACGAATGGAGGTTGGAATCAGCCCCAGCATTTT. Translating it yields CSVPTNGGWNQPQHF.